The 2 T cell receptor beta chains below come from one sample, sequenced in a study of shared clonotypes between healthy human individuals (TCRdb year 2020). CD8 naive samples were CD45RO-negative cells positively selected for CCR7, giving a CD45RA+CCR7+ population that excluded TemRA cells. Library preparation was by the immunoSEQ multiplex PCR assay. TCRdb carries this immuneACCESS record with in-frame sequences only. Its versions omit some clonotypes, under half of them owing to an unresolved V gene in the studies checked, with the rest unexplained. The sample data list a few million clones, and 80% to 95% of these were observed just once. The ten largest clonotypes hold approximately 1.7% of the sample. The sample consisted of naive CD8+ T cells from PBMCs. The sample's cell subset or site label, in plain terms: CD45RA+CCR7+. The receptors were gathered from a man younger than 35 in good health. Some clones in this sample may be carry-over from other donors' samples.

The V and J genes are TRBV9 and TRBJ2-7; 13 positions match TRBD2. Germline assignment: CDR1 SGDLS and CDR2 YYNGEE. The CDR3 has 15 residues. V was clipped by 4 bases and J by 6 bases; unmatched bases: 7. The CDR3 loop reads CASSPGLAGEGEQYF. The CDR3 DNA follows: TGTGCCAGCAGCCCCGGACTAGCGGGAGAAGGCGAGCAGTACTTC.

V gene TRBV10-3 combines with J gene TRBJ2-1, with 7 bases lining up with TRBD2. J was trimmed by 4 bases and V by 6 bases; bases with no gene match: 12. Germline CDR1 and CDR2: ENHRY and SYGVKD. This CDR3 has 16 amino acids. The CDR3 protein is CAIRGGERDPYNEQFF. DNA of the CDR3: TGTGCCATCAGAGGCGGGGAGCGGGACCCGTACAATGAGCAGTTCTTC.